Shown below are 8 T cell receptor beta chains from a single sample sequenced in a study of regulatory T cells in long-lasting Graves disease. Researchers made TCR beta libraries by using iRepertoire HTBI primers and running Arm-PCR on CDR3 regions. TCRdb independently ran MiXCR on the multiplex PCR reads; one entry per CDR3 protein. The table shows 550,000 to 600,000 distinct CDR3 sequences, with around 16% occurring only once. Described time point: newly diagnosed GD, antithyroid drugs for less than 3 months. The TCR library was made from RNA that had been extracted from PBMCs in TRIzol. Another study also made use of these data, one on T cells in Graves' hyperthyroidism and ophthalmopathy.

Source: peripheral blood mononuclear cells (PBMCs), taken at new diagnosis, from a patient treated with antithyroid drugs. The receptors here all came from a man aged 18-30 years with Graves disease.

A word on this clonotype: This sequence may be a read error, since a much larger clone differs from it by one base. The chain recombines TRBV12-3 or TRBV12-4 with TRBJ1-1; D may be TRBD1 (6 bases). The CDR3 consists of 15 residues. V was pared by 3 bases and J by 3 bases, with 14 bases between. The chain's CDR3 is CASSFGGGAYTEAFF. Here the CDR3 DNA reads TGTGCCAGCAGTTTCGGGGGGGGGGCGTACACTGAAGCTTTCTTT.

The rearrangement joins TRBV24-1 to TRBJ2-7; D not resolved. Germline lookup yields CDR1 KGHDR and CDR2 SFDVKD. The CDR3 covers 16 residues. V was trimmed by 1 base and J by 5 bases, leaving 17 bases between them. CDR3 sequence (DNA): TGTGCCACCAGTGATTTTTCGCCATCTTGGTCGGACGAGCAGTACTTC. Its protein is CATSDFSPSWSDEQYF.

This clonotype appeared many times. V gene TRBV27 combines with J gene TRBJ1-4, with D uncertain. This CDR3 is 16 amino acids long. Trimming cost V 0 bases and J 5 bases, with 13 bases left between them. Germline loops: CDR1 MNHEY, CDR2 SMNVEV (reference sequence). Written as DNA, the CDR3 is TGTGCCAGCAGTTTATCGCGAGACGTTCCAAATGAAAAACTGTTTTTT. Translation: CASSLSRDVPNEKLFF.

The rearrangement uses TRBV4-1 and TRBJ1-4; D unresolved. CDR3 length equals 16 residues. V was trimmed by 1 base and J by 6 bases, leaving 15 bases between them. Germline loops: CDR1 MGHRA, CDR2 YSYEKL. The CDR3 is CASSQGLSGVDEKLFF. The CDR3 coding sequence is TGCGCCAGCAGCCAAGGGCTTTCGGGAGTGGATGAAAAACTGTTTTTT.

Many counts were recorded for this clonotype. This chain connects TRBV2 to TRBJ2-7, with TRBD2 matching over 11 bases. The CDR3 is made up of 15 amino acids. Germline CDR1 reads SNHLY; CDR2 reads FYNNEI. After removal of 6 bases from V and 3 bases from J, the junction contained 7 bases not matched to a gene. In DNA, the CDR3 is TGTGCCAGCAGGAGGGGGACTAGCGGAAACTACGAGCAGTACTTC. Residues: CASRRGTSGNYEQYF.

Ten or more counts support this clonotype. V and J are TRBV5-4 and TRBJ2-7; 12 nucleotides line up with TRBD2. The CDR3 is 16 residues long. Germline V gives CDR1 SGHNT, CDR2 YYREEE (reference sequence). Trimming took 4 bases from V and 6 from J; bases not matched to a gene: 11. The CDR3: CASSDRTSGILGEQYF. CDR3 nucleotide sequence: TGTGCCAGCAGCGATCGGACTAGCGGGATACTGGGCGAGCAGTACTTC. The full variable domain, rest sourced from reference TRBV5-4 and TRBJ2-7, is ETGVTQSPTHLIKTRGQQVTLRCSSQSGHNTVSWYQQALGQGPQFIFQYYREEENGRGNFPPRFSGLQFPNYSSELNVNALELDDSALYLCASSDRTSGILGEQYFGPGTRLTVT.

The sample holds many counts of this clonotype. The CDR3 is CASSYSREQYF. The CDR3 DNA is TGTGCCAGCAGTTACAGTCGCGAGCAGTACTTC. The chain uses TRBV6-5 and TRBJ2-7; no definite D call. Germline V gene lookup returns CDR1 MNHEY and CDR2 SVGAGI. CDR3 length: 11 amino acids. V was trimmed by 2 bases and J by 6 bases, leaving 5 bases between them.

The V call is TRBV9, the J call TRBJ1-6; the D is unclear. Trimming pared 0 bases from V and 9 bases from J, leaving 7 bases between. CDR3 length equals 13 residues. Looked up from germline, CDR1 is SGDLS and CDR2 is YYNGEE. The CDR3 bases are TGTGCCAGCAGCGTAGACGCTCGTTCACCCCTCCACTTT. It specifies CASSVDARSPLHF.